The present T cell receptor beta chain was sequenced within a study of cytomegalovirus exposure and HLA in healthy donors. Notes on the study in general: Later on, a genetic analysis was performed. It linked a missense variant in DCLRE1C with V- and J-gene trimming of TCR beta. Later analysis indicated greater clonal expansion among HLA-associated TCR beta chains than among equally common other chains.

Turning to this clone: The antigen is unknown.

V dropped 2 bases and J dropped 0 bases, with 14 bases sitting between them. The CDR3 length is 18 residues. From germline, CDR1 is MNHEY and CDR2 SMNVEV (reference sequence). The PCR contained 60 Vbeta and 13 Jbeta primers. Only in-frame clones appear in the TCRdb table, and some are missing; sequencing was by immunoSEQ multiplex PCR. The data show 85,000 to 130,000 clones, with around 76% seen just once and 6.1% held by the top ten. The V call is TRBV27, the J call TRBJ1-6, with D maybe TRBD1 (6 bases). The sequence was collected from a woman in her 50s in good health and CMV-seropositive. The material sequenced was PBMCs. In nucleotides, the CDR3 is TGTGCCAGCAGTTTAGCCGGGACACCGAGCTCCTATAATTCACCCCTCCACTTT. Encoded protein: CASSLAGTPSSYNSPLHF.